Included here is one T cell receptor (beta chain) sequence, with context. This sample was included in a study of blood T cell repertoires in COVID-19. Study in general: Sites in the United States, Italy and Spain provided acute and convalescent COVID-19 samples. In each case, the material was cDNA or gDNA derived from T cells, B-cell-depleted T cells, or PBMCs.

The CDR3 spans 15 residues. Trimming took 3 bases from V and 8 from J; bases not matched to a gene: 10. CDR1 is KGHSH and CDR2 is LQKENI in the germline V gene. As originally analysed: Estimation of nucleated cell counts relied on the amplification of reference gene primers. Sequenced by immunoSEQ multiplex PCR; TCRdb stores in-frame clones only, minus some. V, J and clone size were drawn from that table, and D and trimming were deduced from the DNA. The sample holds just under 350,000 clones, 90% to 95% seen once. V and J are TRBV18 and TRBJ2-1, with TRBD1 matching 7 bases. Sequenced: peripheral blood. This clonotype was obtained from a woman aged 18-35 years who had recovered from COVID-19. CDR3 residues: CASSPSSRGPHEQFF. CDR3 DNA: TGTGCCAGCTCACCCTCAAGTAGGGGGCCTCATGAGCAGTTCTTC.